Listed here are 8 T cell receptor beta chains from one sample, sequenced in a study of CD8+ T cells in alopecia areata. Reverse transcribed after extraction, RNA yielded cDNA as the sequencing template. Generated by immunoSEQ multiplex PCR, the TCRdb table keeps only in-frame clones and is missing some. The sample yields 150,000 to 200,000 clones, less than 70% seen once. Stated treatment: oral pan-JAK inhibitor, 5-10 mg twice daily. The sample consisted of CD4+ T cells sorted from blood, taken at roughly week 49, from a patient treated with tofacitinib. The receptor set was obtained from a human donor with alopecia areata.

This clone was seen more than once but under ten times. This chain uses TRBV4-3 with TRBJ1-6, with 7 positions matching TRBD1. With 1 base clipped from V and 8 bases from J, the junction kept 5 bases outside the gene matches. This CDR3 has 15 amino acids. Germline loops: CDR1 LGHNA, CDR2 YSLEER. CDR3 bases: TGCGCCAGCAGCCAAGGCAGGGGGGTGTATTCACCCCTCCACTTT. Residues: CASSQGRGVYSPLHF.

The chain employs TRBV11-2 and TRBJ1-6, with TRBD1 matching over 12 bases. Germline V gene sequence: CDR1 SGHAT, CDR2 FQNNGV. With 3 bases clipped from V and 9 bases from J, the junction kept 0 bases outside the gene matches. The CDR3 has 14 residues. The CDR3 nucleotides read TGTGCCAGCAGCTTGGGACAGGGGGCTTCACCCCTCCACTTT. This codes for CASSLGQGASPLHF.

V usage is TRBV6-5 and J usage is TRBJ2-5; D gene uncertain. CDR1 and CDR2 (germline): MNHEY, SVGAGI. The length of the CDR3 is 13 residues. V gave up 4 bases and J gave up 5 bases, with 11 bases separating them. CDR3 sequence reads: CASSFNNYETQYF. CDR3 in DNA: TGTGCCAGCAGTTTTAATAATTACGAGACCCAGTACTTC.

The chain is built from TRBV5-6 and TRBJ1-4; D is uncertain. The CDR3 covers 13 residues. Germline V gene lookup returns CDR1 SGHDT and CDR2 YYEEEE. V was pared by 4 bases and J by 13 bases, with 17 bases between. Written as DNA, the CDR3 is TGTGCCAGCAGCCAACGGGCACTATCAGGACTGTTTTTT. It codes for CASSQRALSGLFF.

This clone was observed a few times. Written as DNA, the CDR3 is TGCGCCAGCAAAACTAGCGGGGGGCCCACAGATACGCAGTATTTT. Protein: CASKTSGGPTDTQYF. V is TRBV5-1 and J is TRBJ2-3, with 12 bases that match TRBD2. The CDR3 has 15 residues. V lost 6 bases to trimming and J lost 2 bases; unmatched junction nucleotides: 4. Germline V gives CDR1 SGHRS, CDR2 YFSETQ.

The CDR3 is CASSPDNSYEQYF. The CDR3 DNA reads as TGTGCCAGCTCGCCCGACAATTCCTACGAGCAGTACTTC. The chain combines TRBV18 with TRBJ2-7; D not certain. Germline V gives CDR1 KGHSH, CDR2 LQKENI. The CDR3 has 13 amino acids. Trimming removed 6 bases at V and 1 base at J, with 10 bases between.

The chain has TRBV29-1 and TRBJ2-4; 9 bases are shared with TRBD2. The CDR3 length is 14 residues. Germline V gene data show CDR1 as SQVTM and CDR2 as ANQGSEA. With 5 bases clipped from V and 2 bases from J, the junction kept 4 bases outside the gene matches. The CDR3 loop reads CSVLGTSTKNIQYF. The CDR3 DNA reads TGCAGCGTTCTGGGGACTAGCACCAAAAACATTCAGTACTTC.

V usage is TRBV29-1 and J usage is TRBJ2-7, with 7 bases that match TRBD1. The germline V gene has CDR1 SQVTM and CDR2 ANQGSEA. Trimming removed 4 bases from V and 0 bases from J; junction bases left unmatched: 12. This CDR3 is 16 amino acids long. The CDR3 loop is CSVVTNGGQSSYEQYF. The CDR3 DNA sequence: TGCAGCGTTGTAACTAATGGGGGACAGAGCTCCTACGAGCAGTACTTC.